This T cell receptor (beta chain) derives from a study of identical twins. General study results and limits: High-abundance cord blood beta clonotypes had fewer insertions; memory repertoires showed none.

This clonotype was observed at least ten times. What it binds is not known. TCRdb analysed the 5' RACE reads with MiXCR anew, one entry per CDR3 protein. This sample has 450,000 or so distinct CDR3 sequences; approximately 14% occur once, and the top ten carry about 1%. From germline, CDR1 is SGHTA and CDR2 FQGNSA. V lost 5 bases and J lost 4; bases outside the gene matches: 4. This CDR3 has 14 amino acids. The same sample was also used in a study of yellow fever vaccine responses in identical twins.

Sequenced input: CD4+ T cells sorted from blood. The source is a woman aged 18-29 years in good health. The V gene is TRBV7-2, the J gene TRBJ1-5, with 8 positions matching TRBD1. The CDR3 DNA follows: TGTGCCAGCAGCCTCGACAGGGGAAATCAGCCCCAGCATTTT. This codes for CASSLDRGNQPQHF.